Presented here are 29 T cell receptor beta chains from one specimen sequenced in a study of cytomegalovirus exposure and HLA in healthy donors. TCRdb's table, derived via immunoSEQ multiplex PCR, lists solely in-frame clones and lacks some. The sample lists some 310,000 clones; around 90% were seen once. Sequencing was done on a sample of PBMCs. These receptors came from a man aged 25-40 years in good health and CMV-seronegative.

The CDR3 sequence is CASPSIGQTLSSYNSPLHF. CDR3 nucleotide sequence: TGTGCCAGTCCATCCATCGGACAGACTCTTAGCTCCTATAATTCACCCCTCCACTTT. The V and J genes are TRBV21-1 and TRBJ1-6; TRBD1 is the table's D call, not checked against the DNA. TRBV21-1 is an annotated pseudogene. This CDR3 comprises 19 residues.

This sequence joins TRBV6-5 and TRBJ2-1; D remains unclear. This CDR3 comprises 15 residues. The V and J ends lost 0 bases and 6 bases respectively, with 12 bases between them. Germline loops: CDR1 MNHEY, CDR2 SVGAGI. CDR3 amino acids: CASSYSRGRFNEQFF. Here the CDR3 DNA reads TGTGCCAGCAGTTACTCCCGTGGCAGGTTCAATGAGCAGTTCTTC.

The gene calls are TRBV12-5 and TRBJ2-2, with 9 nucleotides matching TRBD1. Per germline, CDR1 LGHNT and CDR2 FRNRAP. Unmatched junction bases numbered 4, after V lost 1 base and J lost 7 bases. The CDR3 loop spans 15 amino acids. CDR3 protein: CASGLAQGAIGELFF. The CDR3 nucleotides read TGTGCTAGTGGTTTGGCACAGGGGGCGATCGGGGAGCTGTTTTTT.

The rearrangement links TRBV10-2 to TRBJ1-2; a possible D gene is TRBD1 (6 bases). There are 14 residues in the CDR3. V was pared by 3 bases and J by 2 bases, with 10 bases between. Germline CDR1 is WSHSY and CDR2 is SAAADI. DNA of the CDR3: TGCGCCAGCAGTGAAGGACAGCTAAACTATGGCTACACCTTC. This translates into CASSEGQLNYGYTF.

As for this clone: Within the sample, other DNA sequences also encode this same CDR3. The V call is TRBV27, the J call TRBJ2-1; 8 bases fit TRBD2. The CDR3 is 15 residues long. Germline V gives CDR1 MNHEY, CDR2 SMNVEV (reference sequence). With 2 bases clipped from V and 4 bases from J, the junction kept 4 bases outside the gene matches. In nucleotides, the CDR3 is TGTGCCAGCAGTTTAGGTCTAGCGGGTTACAATGAGCAGTTCTTC. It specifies CASSLGLAGYNEQFF.

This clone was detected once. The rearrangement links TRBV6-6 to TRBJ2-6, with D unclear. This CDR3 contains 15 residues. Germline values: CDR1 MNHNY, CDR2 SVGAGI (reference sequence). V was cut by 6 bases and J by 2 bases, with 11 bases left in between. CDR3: CASSPPSAGANVLTF. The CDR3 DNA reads TGTGCCAGCAGCCCACCCTCAGCTGGGGCCAACGTCCTGACTTTC.

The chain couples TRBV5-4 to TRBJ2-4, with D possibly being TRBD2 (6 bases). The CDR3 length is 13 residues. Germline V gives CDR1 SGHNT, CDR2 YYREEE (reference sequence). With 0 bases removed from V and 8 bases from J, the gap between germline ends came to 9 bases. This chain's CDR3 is CASSLGGEDIQYF. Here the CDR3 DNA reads TGTGCCAGCAGCTTGGGCGGGGAAGACATTCAGTACTTC.

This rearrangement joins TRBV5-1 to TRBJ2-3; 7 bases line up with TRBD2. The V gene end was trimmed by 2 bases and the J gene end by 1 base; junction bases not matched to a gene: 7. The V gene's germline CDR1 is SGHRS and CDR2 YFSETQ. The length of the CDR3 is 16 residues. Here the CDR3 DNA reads TGCGCCAGCAGCTTAATAGCGGGCTCCCGCACAGATACGCAGTATTTT. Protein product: CASSLIAGSRTDTQYF.

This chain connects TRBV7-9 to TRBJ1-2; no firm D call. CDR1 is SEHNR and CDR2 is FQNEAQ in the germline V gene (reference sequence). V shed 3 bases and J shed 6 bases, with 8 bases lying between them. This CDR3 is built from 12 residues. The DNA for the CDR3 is TGTGCCAGCAGCTTGGGCAACGATGGCTACACCTTC. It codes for CASSLGNDGYTF.

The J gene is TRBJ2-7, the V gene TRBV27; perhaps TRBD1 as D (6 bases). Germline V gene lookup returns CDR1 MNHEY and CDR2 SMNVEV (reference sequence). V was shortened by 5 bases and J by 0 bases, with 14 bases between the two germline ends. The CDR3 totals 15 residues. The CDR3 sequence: CASSPMDSSSYEQYF. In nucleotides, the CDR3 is TGTGCCAGCAGTCCCATGGACAGCAGCTCCTACGAGCAGTACTTC.

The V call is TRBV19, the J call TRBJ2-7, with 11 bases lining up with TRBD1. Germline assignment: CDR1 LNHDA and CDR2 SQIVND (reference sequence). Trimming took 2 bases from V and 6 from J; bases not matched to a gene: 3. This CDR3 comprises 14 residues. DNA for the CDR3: TGTGCCAGTAGTATATCCGGACAGGGGGCCGAGCAGTACTTC. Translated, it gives CASSISGQGAEQYF.

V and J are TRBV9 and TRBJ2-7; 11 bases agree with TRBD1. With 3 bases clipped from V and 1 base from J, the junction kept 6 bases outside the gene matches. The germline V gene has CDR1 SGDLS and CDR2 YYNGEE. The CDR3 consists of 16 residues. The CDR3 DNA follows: TGTGCCAGCAGCGCGGCCCGGGACAGGGGGTCCTACGAGCAGTACTTC. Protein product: CASSAARDRGSYEQYF.

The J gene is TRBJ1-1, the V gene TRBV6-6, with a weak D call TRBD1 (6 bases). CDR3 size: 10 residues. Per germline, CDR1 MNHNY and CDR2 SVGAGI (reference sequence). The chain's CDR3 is CAAGDPEAFF. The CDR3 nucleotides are TGTGCTGCAGGGGACCCTGAAGCTTTCTTT.

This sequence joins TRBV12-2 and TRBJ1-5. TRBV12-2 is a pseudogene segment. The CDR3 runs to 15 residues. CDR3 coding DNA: TGTGCAAGTCGCTCCACGCGGGGGAGCAATCAGCCCCAGCATTTT. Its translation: CASRSTRGSNQPQHF.

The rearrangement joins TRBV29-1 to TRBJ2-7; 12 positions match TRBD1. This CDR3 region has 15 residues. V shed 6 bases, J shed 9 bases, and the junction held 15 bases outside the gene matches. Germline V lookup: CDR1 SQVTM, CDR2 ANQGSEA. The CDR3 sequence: CSVETYAGTGGGQYF. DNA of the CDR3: TGCAGCGTAGAGACCTACGCCGGGACAGGGGGCGGGCAGTACTTC.

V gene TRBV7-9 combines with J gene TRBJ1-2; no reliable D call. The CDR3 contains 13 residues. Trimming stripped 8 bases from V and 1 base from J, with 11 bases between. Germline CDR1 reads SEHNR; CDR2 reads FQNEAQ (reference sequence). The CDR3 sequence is CASSPLSNYGYTF. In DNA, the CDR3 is TGTGCCAGCTCACCCCTCAGTAACTATGGCTACACCTTC.

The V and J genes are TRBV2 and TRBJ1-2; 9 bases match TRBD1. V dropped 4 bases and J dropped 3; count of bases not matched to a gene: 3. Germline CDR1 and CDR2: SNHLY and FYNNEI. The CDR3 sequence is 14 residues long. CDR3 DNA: TGTGCCAGCAGTGGGACAGGGGCAGACTATGGCTACACCTTC. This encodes CASSGTGADYGYTF. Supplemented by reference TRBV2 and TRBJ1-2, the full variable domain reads EPEVTQTPSHQVTQMGQEVILRCVPISNHLYFYWYRQILGQKVEFLVSFYNNEISEKSEIFDDQFSVERPDGSNFTLKIRSTKLEDSAMYFCASSGTGADYGYTFGSGTRLTVV.

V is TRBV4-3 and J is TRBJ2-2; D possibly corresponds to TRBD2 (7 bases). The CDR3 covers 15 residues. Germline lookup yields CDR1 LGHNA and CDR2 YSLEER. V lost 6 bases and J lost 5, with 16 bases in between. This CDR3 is CASSPLGGETGELFF. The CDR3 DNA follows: TGCGCCAGCAGTCCCCTAGGGGGGGAAACCGGGGAGCTGTTTTTT.

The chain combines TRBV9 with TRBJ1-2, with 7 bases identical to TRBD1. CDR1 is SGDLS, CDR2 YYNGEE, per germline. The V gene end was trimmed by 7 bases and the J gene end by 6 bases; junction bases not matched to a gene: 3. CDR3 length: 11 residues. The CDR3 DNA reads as TGTGCCAGCCTAACAGGGGATGGCTACACCTTC. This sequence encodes CASLTGDGYTF.

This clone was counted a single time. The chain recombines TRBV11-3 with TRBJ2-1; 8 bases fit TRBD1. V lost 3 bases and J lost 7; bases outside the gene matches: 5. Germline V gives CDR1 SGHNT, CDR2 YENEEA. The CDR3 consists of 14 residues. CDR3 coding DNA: TGTGCCAGCAGCTTGCGACAGGGGCATAATGAGCAGTTCTTC. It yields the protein CASSLRQGHNEQFF. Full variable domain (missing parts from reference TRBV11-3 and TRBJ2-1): EAGVVQSPRYKIIEKKQPVAFWCNPISGHNTLYWYLQNLGQGPELLIRYENEEAVDDSQLPKDRFSAERLKGVDSTLKIQPAELGDSAVYLCASSLRQGHNEQFFGPGTRLTVL.

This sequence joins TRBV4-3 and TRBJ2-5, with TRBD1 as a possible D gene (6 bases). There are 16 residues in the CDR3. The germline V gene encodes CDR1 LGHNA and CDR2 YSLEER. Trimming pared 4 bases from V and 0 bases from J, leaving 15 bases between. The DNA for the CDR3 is TGCGCCAGCAGCCTGGACAGAGAATTTTACCAAGAGACCCAGTACTTC. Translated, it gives CASSLDREFYQETQYF.

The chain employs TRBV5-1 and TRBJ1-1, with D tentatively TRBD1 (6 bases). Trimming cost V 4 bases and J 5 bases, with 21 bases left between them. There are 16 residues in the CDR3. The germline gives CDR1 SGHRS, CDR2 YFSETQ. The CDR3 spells CASSQQGDRVGTEAFF. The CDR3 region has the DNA TGCGCCAGCAGCCAACAGGGCGATCGAGTGGGTACTGAAGCTTTCTTT.

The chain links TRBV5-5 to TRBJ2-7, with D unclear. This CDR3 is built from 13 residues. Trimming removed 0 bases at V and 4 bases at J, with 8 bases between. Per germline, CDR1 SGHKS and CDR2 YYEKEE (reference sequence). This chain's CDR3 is CASSLVPHYEQYF. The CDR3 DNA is TGTGCCAGCAGCTTGGTCCCCCATTACGAGCAGTACTTC.

CDR3 amino acids: CASSQTGFSYEQYF. CDR3 nucleotide sequence: TGTGCCAGCAGTCAGACAGGATTCTCCTACGAGCAGTACTTC. The chain recombines TRBV6-6 with TRBJ2-7; tentative D call: TRBD1 (6 bases). CDR3 length equals 14 residues. V lost 5 bases and J 0 bases, leaving 11 bases between the germline ends. CDR1 and CDR2 (germline): MNHNY, SVGAGI (reference sequence).

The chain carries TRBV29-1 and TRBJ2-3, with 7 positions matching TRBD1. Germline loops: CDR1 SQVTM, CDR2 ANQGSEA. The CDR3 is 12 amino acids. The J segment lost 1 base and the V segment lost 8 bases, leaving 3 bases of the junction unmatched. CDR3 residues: CSSGQRTDTQYF. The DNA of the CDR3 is TGCAGCTCGGGACAGCGCACAGATACGCAGTATTTT.

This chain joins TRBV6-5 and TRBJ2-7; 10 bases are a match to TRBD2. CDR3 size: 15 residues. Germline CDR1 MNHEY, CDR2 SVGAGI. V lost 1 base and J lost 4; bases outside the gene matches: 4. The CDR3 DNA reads TGTGCCAGCAGTTACTTTTCTAGCGGGGGTTACGAGCAGTACTTC. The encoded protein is CASSYFSSGGYEQYF.

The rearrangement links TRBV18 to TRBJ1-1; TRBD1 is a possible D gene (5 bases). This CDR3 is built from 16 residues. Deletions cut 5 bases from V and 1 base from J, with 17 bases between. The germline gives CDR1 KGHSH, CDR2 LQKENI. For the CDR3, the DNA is TGTGCCAGCTCAGATTGGCGAGGACAAGAGAACACTGAAGCTTTCTTT. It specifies CASSDWRGQENTEAFF. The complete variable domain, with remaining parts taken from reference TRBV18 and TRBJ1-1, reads NAGVMQNPRHLVRRRGQEARLRCSPMKGHSHVYWYRQLPEEGLKFMVYLQKENIIDESGMPKERFSAEFPKEGPSILRIQQVVRGDSAAYFCASSDWRGQENTEAFFGQGTRLTVV.

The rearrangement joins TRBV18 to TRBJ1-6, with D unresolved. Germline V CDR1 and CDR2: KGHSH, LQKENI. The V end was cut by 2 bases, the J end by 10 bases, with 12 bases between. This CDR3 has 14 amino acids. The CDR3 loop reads CASSPKVEGSPLHF. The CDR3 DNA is TGTGCCAGCTCACCAAAAGTTGAGGGCTCACCCCTCCACTTT. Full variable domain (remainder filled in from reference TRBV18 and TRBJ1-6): NAGVMQNPRHLVRRRGQEARLRCSPMKGHSHVYWYRQLPEEGLKFMVYLQKENIIDESGMPKERFSAEFPKEGPSILRIQQVVRGDSAAYFCASSPKVEGSPLHFGNGTRLTVT.

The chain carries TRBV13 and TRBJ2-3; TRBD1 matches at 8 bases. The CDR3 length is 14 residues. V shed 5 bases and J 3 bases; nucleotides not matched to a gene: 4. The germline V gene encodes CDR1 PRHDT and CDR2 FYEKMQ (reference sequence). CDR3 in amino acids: CASSTGGSTDTQYF. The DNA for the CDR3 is TGTGCCAGCAGCACAGGGGGTAGTACAGATACGCAGTATTTT.